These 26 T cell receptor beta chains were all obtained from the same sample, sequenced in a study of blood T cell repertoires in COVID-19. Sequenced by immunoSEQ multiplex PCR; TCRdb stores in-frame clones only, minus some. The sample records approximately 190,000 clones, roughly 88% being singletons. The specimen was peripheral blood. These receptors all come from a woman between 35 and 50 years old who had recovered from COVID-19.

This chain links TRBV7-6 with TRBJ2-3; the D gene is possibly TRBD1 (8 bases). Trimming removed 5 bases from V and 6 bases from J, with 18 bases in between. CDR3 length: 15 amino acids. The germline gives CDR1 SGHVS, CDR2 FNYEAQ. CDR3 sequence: CASSPGQGGTDTQYF. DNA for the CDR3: TGTGCCAGCAGCCCCGGACAGGGAGGGACCGATACGCAGTATTTT.

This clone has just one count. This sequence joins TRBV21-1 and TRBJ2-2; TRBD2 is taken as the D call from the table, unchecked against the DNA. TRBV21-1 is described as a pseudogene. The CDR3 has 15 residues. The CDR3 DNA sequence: TGTGCCAGCAGCAAAAAGAAGCATCACACCGGGGAGCTGTTTTTT. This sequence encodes CASSKKKHHTGELFF.

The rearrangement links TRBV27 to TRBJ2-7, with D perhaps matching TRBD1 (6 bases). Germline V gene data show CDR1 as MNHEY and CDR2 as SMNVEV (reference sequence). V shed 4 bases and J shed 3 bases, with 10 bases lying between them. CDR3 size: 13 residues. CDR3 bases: TGTGCCAGCAGTTACGGACAGCACTACGAGCAGTACTTC. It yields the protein CASSYGQHYEQYF.

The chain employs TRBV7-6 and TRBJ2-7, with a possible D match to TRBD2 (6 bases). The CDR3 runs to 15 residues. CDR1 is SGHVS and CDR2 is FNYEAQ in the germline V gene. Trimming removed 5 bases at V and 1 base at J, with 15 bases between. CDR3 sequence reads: CASSIGRDSSYEQYF. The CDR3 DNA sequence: TGTGCCAGCAGCATAGGGCGGGACTCATCCTACGAGCAGTACTTC.

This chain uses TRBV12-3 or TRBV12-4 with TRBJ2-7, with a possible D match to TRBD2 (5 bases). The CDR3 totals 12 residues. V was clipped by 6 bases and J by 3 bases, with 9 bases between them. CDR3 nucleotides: TGTGCCAGCAGCTCCGAGGGCTACGAGCAGTACTTC. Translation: CASSSEGYEQYF.

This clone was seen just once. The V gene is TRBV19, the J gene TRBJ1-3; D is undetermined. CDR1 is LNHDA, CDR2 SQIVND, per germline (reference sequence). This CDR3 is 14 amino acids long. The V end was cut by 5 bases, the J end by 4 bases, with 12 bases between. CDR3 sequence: CASSQTGGGNTIYF. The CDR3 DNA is TGTGCCAGTAGTCAAACGGGAGGAGGAAACACCATATATTTT.

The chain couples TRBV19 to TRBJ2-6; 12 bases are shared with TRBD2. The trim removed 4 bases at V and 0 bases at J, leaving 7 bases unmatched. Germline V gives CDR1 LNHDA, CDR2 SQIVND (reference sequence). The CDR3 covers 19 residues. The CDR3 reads CASSTPGLAGNSGANVLTF. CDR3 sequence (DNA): TGTGCCAGTAGTACCCCGGGACTAGCGGGTAACTCTGGGGCCAACGTCCTGACTTTC.

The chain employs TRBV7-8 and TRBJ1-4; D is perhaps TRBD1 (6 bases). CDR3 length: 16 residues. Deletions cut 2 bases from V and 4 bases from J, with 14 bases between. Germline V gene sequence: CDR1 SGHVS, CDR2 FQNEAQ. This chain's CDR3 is CASSLRQAMNNEKLFF. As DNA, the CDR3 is TGTGCCAGCAGCTTACGACAGGCGATGAATAATGAAAAACTGTTTTTT.

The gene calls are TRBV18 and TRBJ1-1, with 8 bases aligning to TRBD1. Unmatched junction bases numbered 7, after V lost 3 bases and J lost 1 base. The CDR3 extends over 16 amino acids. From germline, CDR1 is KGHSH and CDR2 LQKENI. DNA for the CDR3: TGTGCCAGCTCACCCAGCGCCGGGACAGGGAACACTGAAGCTTTCTTT. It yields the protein CASSPSAGTGNTEAFF.

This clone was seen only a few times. CDR3 protein: CASSQVGDKNTEAFF. CDR3 nucleotide sequence: TGTGCCAGCAGCCAAGTCGGGGACAAGAACACTGAAGCTTTCTTT. This chain connects TRBV14 to TRBJ1-1; possibly TRBD1 for D (6 bases). The CDR3 loop spans 15 amino acids. V was cut by 1 base and J by 1 base, with 10 bases left in between. CDR1 SGHDN and CDR2 FVKESK come from the germline V gene. The full variable domain, its missing parts supplied by reference TRBV14 and TRBJ1-1, is EAGVTQFPSHSVIEKGQTVTLRCDPISGHDNLYWYRRVMGKEIKFLLHFVKESKQDESGMPNNRFLAERTGGTYSTLKVQPAELEDSGVYFCASSQVGDKNTEAFFGQGTRLTVV.

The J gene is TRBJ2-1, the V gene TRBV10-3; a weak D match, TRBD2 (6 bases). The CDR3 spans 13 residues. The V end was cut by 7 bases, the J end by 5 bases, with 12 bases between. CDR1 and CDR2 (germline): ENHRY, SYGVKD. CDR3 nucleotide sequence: TGTGCCATCACTCCGGGACTCAACAATGAGCAGTTCTTC. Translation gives CAITPGLNNEQFF.

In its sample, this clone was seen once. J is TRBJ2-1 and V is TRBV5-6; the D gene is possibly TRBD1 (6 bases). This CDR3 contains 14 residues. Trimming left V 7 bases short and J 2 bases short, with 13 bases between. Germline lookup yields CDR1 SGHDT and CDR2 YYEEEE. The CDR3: CASFYGTPYNEQFF. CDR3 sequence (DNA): TGTGCCAGCTTTTATGGGACACCCTACAATGAGCAGTTCTTC. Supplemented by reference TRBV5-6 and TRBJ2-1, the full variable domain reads DAGVTQSPTHLIKTRGQQVTLRCSPKSGHDTVSWYQQALGQGPQFIFQYYEEEERQRGNFPDRFSGHQFPNYSSELNVNALLLGDSALYLCASFYGTPYNEQFFGPGTRLTVL.

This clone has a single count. The CDR3 spells CASSQILLAGGVENTGELFF. The CDR3, as DNA: TGTGCCAGCAGCCAGATCCTACTAGCGGGAGGAGTCGAAAACACCGGGGAGCTGTTTTTT. The rearrangement joins TRBV4-2 to TRBJ2-2; 12 bases are shared with TRBD2. Germline loops: CDR1 LGHNA, CDR2 YNFKEQ. The CDR3 covers 20 residues. With 3 bases clipped from V and 2 bases from J, the junction kept 13 bases outside the gene matches.

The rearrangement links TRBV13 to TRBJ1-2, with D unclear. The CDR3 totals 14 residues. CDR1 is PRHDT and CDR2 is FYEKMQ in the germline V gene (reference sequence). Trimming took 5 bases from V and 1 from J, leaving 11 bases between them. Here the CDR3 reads CASSPTGYNYGYTF. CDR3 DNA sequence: TGTGCCAGCAGCCCAACGGGTTATAACTATGGCTACACCTTC.

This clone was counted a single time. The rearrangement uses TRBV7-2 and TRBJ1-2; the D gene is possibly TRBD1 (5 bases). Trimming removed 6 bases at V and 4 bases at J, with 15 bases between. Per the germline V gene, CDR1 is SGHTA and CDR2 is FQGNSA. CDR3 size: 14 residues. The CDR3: CASRATGGVYGYTF. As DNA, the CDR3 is TGTGCCAGCAGGGCAACAGGAGGGGTCTATGGCTACACCTTC.

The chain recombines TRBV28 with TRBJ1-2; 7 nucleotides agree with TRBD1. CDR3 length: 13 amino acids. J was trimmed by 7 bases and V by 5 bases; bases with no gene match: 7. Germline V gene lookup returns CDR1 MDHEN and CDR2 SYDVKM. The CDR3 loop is CASSPPTGFGYTF. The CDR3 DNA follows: TGTGCCAGCAGTCCCCCGACAGGGTTTGGCTACACCTTC.

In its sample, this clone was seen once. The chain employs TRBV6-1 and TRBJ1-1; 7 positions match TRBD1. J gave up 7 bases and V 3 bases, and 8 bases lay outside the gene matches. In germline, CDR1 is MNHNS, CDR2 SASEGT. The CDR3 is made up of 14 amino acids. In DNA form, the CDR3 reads TGTGCCAGCAGTGACCGGACAGGCGCGAATGAAGCTTTCTTT. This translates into CASSDRTGANEAFF.

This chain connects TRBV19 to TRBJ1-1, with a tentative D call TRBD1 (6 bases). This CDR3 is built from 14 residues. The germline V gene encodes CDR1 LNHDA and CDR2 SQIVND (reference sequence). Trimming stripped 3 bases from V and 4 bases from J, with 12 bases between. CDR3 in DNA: TGTGCCAGTAGTATCCGGACAGCCGGCACTGAAGCTTTCTTT. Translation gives CASSIRTAGTEAFF.

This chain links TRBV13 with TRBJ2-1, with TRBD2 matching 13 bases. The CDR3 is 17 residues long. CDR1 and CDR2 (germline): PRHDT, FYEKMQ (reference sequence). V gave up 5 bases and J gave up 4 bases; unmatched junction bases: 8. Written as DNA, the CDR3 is TGTGCCAGCAGCCCTACGGGACTAGCGGGGTATTACAATGAGCAGTTCTTC. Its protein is CASSPTGLAGYYNEQFF.

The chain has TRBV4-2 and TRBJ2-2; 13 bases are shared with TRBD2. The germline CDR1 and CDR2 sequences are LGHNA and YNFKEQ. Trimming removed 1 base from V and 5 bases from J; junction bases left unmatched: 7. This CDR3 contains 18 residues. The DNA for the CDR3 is TGTGCCAGCAGCCAAGTACTAGCGGGAGGGCCTGGTACCGGGGAGCTGTTTTTT. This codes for CASSQVLAGGPGTGELFF.

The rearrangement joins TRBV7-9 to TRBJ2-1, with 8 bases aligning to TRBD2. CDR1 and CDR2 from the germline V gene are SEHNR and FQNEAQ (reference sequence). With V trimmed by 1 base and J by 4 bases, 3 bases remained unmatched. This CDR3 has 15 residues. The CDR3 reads CASSLEAGGYNEQFF. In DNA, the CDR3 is TGTGCCAGCAGCTTAGAGGCGGGAGGATACAATGAGCAGTTCTTC.

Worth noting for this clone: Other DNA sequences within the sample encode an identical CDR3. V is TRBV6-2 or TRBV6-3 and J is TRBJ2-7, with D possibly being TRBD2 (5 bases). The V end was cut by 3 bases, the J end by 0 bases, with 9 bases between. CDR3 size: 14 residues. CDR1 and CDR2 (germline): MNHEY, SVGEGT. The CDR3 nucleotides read TGTGCCAGCAGTTATAGTGGGAGCTCCTACGAGCAGTACTTC. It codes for CASSYSGSSYEQYF.

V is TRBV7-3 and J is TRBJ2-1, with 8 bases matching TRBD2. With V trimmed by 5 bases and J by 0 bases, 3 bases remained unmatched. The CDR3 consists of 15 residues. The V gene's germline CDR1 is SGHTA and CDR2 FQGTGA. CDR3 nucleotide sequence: TGTGCCAGCAGCCCACTAGCGGACTCCTACAATGAGCAGTTCTTC. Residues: CASSPLADSYNEQFF.

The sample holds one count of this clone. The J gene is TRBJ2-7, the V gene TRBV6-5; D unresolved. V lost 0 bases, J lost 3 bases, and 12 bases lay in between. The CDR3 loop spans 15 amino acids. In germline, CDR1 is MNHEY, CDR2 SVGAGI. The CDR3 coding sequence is TGTGCCAGCAGTTACTCGAATCTCCGAGGCTACGAGCAGTACTTC. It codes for CASSYSNLRGYEQYF.

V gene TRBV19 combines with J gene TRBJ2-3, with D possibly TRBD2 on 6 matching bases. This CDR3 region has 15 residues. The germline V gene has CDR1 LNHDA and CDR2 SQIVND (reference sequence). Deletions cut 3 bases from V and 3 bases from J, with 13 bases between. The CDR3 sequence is CASSIRTGATDTQYF. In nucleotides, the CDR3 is TGTGCCAGTAGTATTCGTACGGGAGCTACAGATACGCAGTATTTT.

The CDR3 sequence: CACLSGGRNEQFF. CDR3 in DNA: TGTGCCTGTCTTTCGGGAGGGAGAAATGAGCAGTTCTTC. The chain carries TRBV30 and TRBJ2-1; TRBD2 agrees at 8 bases. CDR3 length equals 13 residues. Losses at the gene ends were 6 bases for V and 7 bases for J; bases not matched to a gene: 8. Germline CDR1 GTSNPN, CDR2 SVGIG (reference sequence).